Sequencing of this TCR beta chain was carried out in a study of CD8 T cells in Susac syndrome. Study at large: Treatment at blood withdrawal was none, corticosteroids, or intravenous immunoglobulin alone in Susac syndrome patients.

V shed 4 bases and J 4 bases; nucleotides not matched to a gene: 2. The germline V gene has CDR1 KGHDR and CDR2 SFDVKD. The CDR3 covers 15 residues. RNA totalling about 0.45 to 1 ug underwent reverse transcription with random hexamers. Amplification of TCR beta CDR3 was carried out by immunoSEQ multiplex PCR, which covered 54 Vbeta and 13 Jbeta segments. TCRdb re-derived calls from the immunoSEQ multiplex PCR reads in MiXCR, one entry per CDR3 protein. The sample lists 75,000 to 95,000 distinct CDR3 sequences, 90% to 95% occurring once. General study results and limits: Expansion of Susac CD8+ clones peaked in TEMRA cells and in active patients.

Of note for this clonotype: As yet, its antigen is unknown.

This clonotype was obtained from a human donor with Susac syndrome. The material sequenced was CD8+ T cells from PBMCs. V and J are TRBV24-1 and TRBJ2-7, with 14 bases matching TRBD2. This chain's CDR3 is CATSEGLAGVYEQYF. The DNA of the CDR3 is TGTGCCACCAGTGAGGGACTAGCGGGAGTTTACGAGCAGTACTTC.